These 20 T cell receptor beta chains came from one sample sequenced in a study of cytomegalovirus exposure and HLA in healthy donors. This PCR relied on a set of 60 Vbeta primers and 13 Jbeta primers. Assay used: immunoSEQ multiplex PCR; TCRdb lists only in-frame clones, some missing. In the table there are 200,000 to 250,000 clones, more than 85% of which are singletons. The sequenced sample was PBMCs. These receptors originate from a woman younger than 30 in good health and CMV-seronegative.

This chain connects TRBV5-1 to TRBJ2-5; D possibly corresponds to TRBD2 (6 bases). Deletions cut 1 base from V and 2 bases from J, with 9 bases between. CDR1 and CDR2 from the germline V gene are SGHRS and YFSETQ. The CDR3 length is 14 residues. CDR3 bases: TGCGCCAGCAGCTTGTGGGGGGAACAAGAGACCCAGTACTTC. Its translation is CASSLWGEQETQYF.

The chain is built from TRBV10-3 and TRBJ2-2; 11 bases are shared with TRBD1. CDR1 is ENHRY and CDR2 is SYGVKD in the germline V gene. V dropped 6 bases and J dropped 0; count of bases not matched to a gene: 6. The CDR3 extends over 17 amino acids. CDR3 nucleotide sequence: TGTGCCATCAGCAAGGACAGGGGGCGGGCGAACACCGGGGAGCTGTTTTTT. It yields the protein CAISKDRGRANTGELFF.

The gene calls are TRBV9 and TRBJ2-7, with 7 bases lining up with TRBD2. This CDR3 has 15 amino acids. In germline, CDR1 is SGDLS, CDR2 YYNGEE. V shed 4 bases and J 7 bases; nucleotides not matched to a gene: 14. In DNA, the CDR3 is TGTGCCAGCAGCCCTCCGGGAGGCCCGCTAGTTGAGCAGTACTTC. Residues: CASSPPGGPLVEQYF.

The chain recombines TRBV4-3 with TRBJ2-3, with 12 positions matching TRBD2. The CDR3 is 17 amino acids. Germline V gene data show CDR1 as LGHNA and CDR2 as YSLEER. J was trimmed by 4 bases and V by 0 bases; bases with no gene match: 5. The CDR3: CASSQDAASGGADTQYF. The CDR3 nucleotides read TGCGCCAGCAGCCAAGATGCGGCTAGCGGGGGGGCAGATACGCAGTATTTT.

This clone was recorded only once. This chain joins TRBV5-1 and TRBJ2-7; 10 bases line up with TRBD2. The V and J ends lost 4 bases and 5 bases, in that order; junction bases with no gene match: 6. In germline, CDR1 is SGHRS, CDR2 YFSETQ. The CDR3 spans 14 residues. The CDR3 loop reads CASSQPLAGNEQYF. CDR3 nucleotides: TGCGCCAGCAGCCAACCACTAGCGGGAAACGAGCAGTACTTC.

The J gene is TRBJ1-3, the V gene TRBV29-1; D may be TRBD1 (5 bases). Per germline, CDR1 SQVTM and CDR2 ANQGSEA. The CDR3 loop spans 14 amino acids. The V end lost 0 bases, the J end lost 0 bases, and 6 bases lay between the germline ends. The CDR3, as DNA: TGCAGCGTTGAAGATCAGGGCTCTGGAAACACCATATATTTT. Its translation: CSVEDQGSGNTIYF. Together with reference TRBV29-1 and TRBJ1-3, the CDR3 gives the full variable domain: SAVISQKPSRDICQRGTSLTIQCQVDSQVTMMFWYRQQPGQSLTLIATANQGSEATYESGFVIDKFPISRPNLTFSTLTVSNMSPEDSSIYLCSVEDQGSGNTIYFGEGSWLTVV.

The chain links TRBV5-4 to TRBJ1-6; 12 bases align to TRBD1. Per the germline V gene, CDR1 is SGHNT and CDR2 is YYREEE (reference sequence). V lost 5 bases, J lost 2 bases, and 5 bases stayed unmatched. This CDR3 has 17 residues. CDR3 nucleotide sequence: TGTGCCAGCAGTTCCGGGACAGGGGGCCCCTATAATTCACCCCTCCACTTT. This encodes CASSSGTGGPYNSPLHF.

The V gene is TRBV2, the J gene TRBJ1-6, with TRBD1 matching over 7 bases. V lost 6 bases and J lost 0; bases outside the gene matches: 20. This CDR3 region has 21 residues. CDR1 and CDR2 from the germline V gene are SNHLY and FYNNEI. The CDR3: CASRPRGRGGFLSSYNSPLHF. The CDR3 DNA reads TGTGCCAGCAGGCCCCGGGGTAGAGGGGGCTTTCTGAGCTCCTATAATTCACCCCTCCACTTT.

The gene calls are TRBV7-9 and TRBJ2-1, with 8 bases fitting TRBD2. J lost 1 base, V lost 4 bases, and 6 bases had no gene match. The CDR3 has 16 residues. CDR1 is SEHNR and CDR2 is FQNEAQ in the germline V gene (reference sequence). The CDR3 here is CASSWSGRESYNEQFF. CDR3 nucleotides: TGTGCCAGCAGCTGGAGCGGGAGAGAGTCCTACAATGAGCAGTTCTTC.

The rearrangement uses TRBV7-2 and TRBJ2-1; a weak D match, TRBD2 (6 bases). The CDR3 has 16 amino acids. V lost 1 base to trimming and J lost 5 bases, with 15 bases between them. Germline V gene lookup returns CDR1 SGHTA and CDR2 FQGNSA. The CDR3 loop reads CASSLVFGGRDNEQFF. The CDR3 bases are TGTGCCAGCAGCTTAGTATTCGGGGGAAGGGACAATGAGCAGTTCTTC. Supplemented by reference TRBV7-2 and TRBJ2-1, the full variable domain reads GAGVSQSPSNKVTEKGKDVELRCDPISGHTALYWYRQSLGQGLEFLIYFQGNSAPDKSGLPSDRFSAERTGGSVSTLTIQRTQQEDSAVYLCASSLVFGGRDNEQFFGPGTRLTVL.

The chain combines TRBV7-9 with TRBJ2-2, with 10 bases that match TRBD1. The CDR3 runs 16 residues. V shed 4 bases, J shed 4 bases, and the junction held 6 bases outside the gene matches. Germline V gene lookup returns CDR1 SEHNR and CDR2 FQNEAQ (reference sequence). The CDR3 sequence: CASSSRDRGSTGELFF. The CDR3 coding sequence is TGTGCCAGCAGCTCCCGGGACAGGGGTTCCACCGGGGAGCTGTTTTTT.

The rearrangement joins TRBV7-2 to TRBJ2-5, with 9 positions matching TRBD1. Germline V gene data show CDR1 as SGHTA and CDR2 as FQGNSA. The CDR3 has 15 residues. Trimming removed 2 bases from V and 4 bases from J; junction bases left unmatched: 5. As DNA, the CDR3 is TGTGCCAGCAGCTTACAACAGGGGGCCGGAGAGACCCAGTACTTC. Translating gives CASSLQQGAGETQYF.

This chain connects TRBV18 to TRBJ2-7; 10 bases agree with TRBD1. The CDR3 runs to 15 residues. V gave up 3 bases and J gave up 6 bases; unmatched junction bases: 8. Germline V CDR1 and CDR2: KGHSH, LQKENI. The CDR3 is CASSPSGQGQGEQYF. The CDR3 nucleotides are TGTGCCAGCTCACCCTCGGGACAGGGGCAGGGCGAGCAGTACTTC.

The chain joins TRBV10-2 to TRBJ2-5, with D possibly matching TRBD2 (5 bases). V gave up 2 bases and J gave up 2 bases, with 9 bases separating them. The CDR3 is made up of 14 amino acids. Germline CDR1 WSHSY, CDR2 SAAADI. Here the CDR3 DNA reads TGCGCCAGCAGTGAGATCGGCGGGCAAGAGACCCAGTACTTC. Translation: CASSEIGGQETQYF.

This chain joins TRBV5-4 and TRBJ1-2; 8 bases agree with TRBD1. CDR1 and CDR2 (germline): SGHNT, YYREEE (reference sequence). The CDR3 spans 13 residues. V gave up 5 bases and J gave up 6 bases; unmatched junction bases: 6. CDR3 sequence reads: CASRSQGADGYTF. CDR3 DNA: TGTGCCAGCAGATCCCAGGGGGCGGATGGCTACACCTTC.

The chain employs TRBV9 and TRBJ2-3, with 8 bases aligning to TRBD2. With 3 bases clipped from V and 0 bases from J, the junction kept 9 bases outside the gene matches. The length of the CDR3 is 17 residues. The germline gives CDR1 SGDLS, CDR2 YYNGEE. CDR3 DNA sequence: TGTGCCAGCAGCGCGCAAACTAGCGGATATAGCACAGATACGCAGTATTTT. It encodes CASSAQTSGYSTDTQYF.

The V call is TRBV4-3, the J call TRBJ2-1; 8 bases match TRBD2. The CDR3 has 16 amino acids. The trim removed 1 base at V and 6 bases at J, leaving 8 bases unmatched. Germline CDR1 LGHNA, CDR2 YSLEER. The CDR3: CASSQATGRAINEQFF. The DNA of the CDR3 is TGCGCCAGCAGCCAAGCCACCGGGAGGGCCATCAATGAGCAGTTCTTC.

This sequence joins TRBV5-4 and TRBJ2-1; TRBD2 agrees at 12 bases. V shed 7 bases, J shed 7 bases, and the junction held 15 bases outside the gene matches. Looked up from germline, CDR1 is SGHNT and CDR2 is YYREEE (reference sequence). CDR3 length: 17 amino acids. Written as DNA, the CDR3 is TGTGCCAGCTCTCCTGGGCCTAGCGGGGGGGCGGGTAATGAGCAGTTCTTC. Its translation: CASSPGPSGGAGNEQFF. Looking up the rest from reference TRBV5-4 and TRBJ2-1 gives the full variable domain: ETGVTQSPTHLIKTRGQQVTLRCSSQSGHNTVSWYQQALGQGPQFIFQYYREEENGRGNFPPRFSGLQFPNYSSELNVNALELDDSALYLCASSPGPSGGAGNEQFFGPGTRLTVL.

V usage is TRBV5-5 and J usage is TRBJ1-3; TRBD1 might be the D (6 bases). Per the germline V gene, CDR1 is SGHKS and CDR2 is YYEKEE (reference sequence). Trimming removed 4 bases at V and 4 bases at J, with 18 bases between. The CDR3 is 16 residues long. The CDR3: CASSLFRGDKGNTIYF. In DNA, the CDR3 is TGTGCCAGCAGCCTGTTCCGGGGGGACAAAGGAAACACCATATATTTT.

J is TRBJ2-2 and V is TRBV5-1, with 8 bases aligning to TRBD2. The ends lost 4 bases at V and 5 bases at J; junction bases unmatched: 7. The CDR3 length is 15 residues. Per the germline V gene, CDR1 is SGHRS and CDR2 is YFSETQ. For the CDR3, the DNA is TGCGCCAGCAGCGTCACTAGCGGAAGTACCGGGGAGCTGTTTTTT. It encodes CASSVTSGSTGELFF.